The next 2 T cell receptor beta chains were all read from a single sample in a study of post-analysis software for immune sequencing data. Broader study findings: Patients showed TRBV5-6, TRBV5-1 and TRBV20-1 among five TRBV segments more frequent than in controls.

These receptors have no identified antigens. Tagging with unique molecular identifiers was a feature of the TCR beta cDNA libraries. TCRdb redid the calling of the PCR reads with MiXCR, one entry per CDR3 protein. The table lists about 460,000 distinct CDR3 sequences, nearly 45% of them singletons. The sample consisted of blood. These TCRs come from a girl aged 10-17 years with multiple sclerosis.

The J gene is TRBJ2-7, the V gene TRBV20-1; D is tentatively TRBD1 or TRBD2 (5 bases each). Trimming cost V 6 bases and J 2 bases, with 17 bases left between them. Germline assignment: CDR1 DFQATT and CDR2 SNEGSKA (reference sequence). The CDR3 sequence is 14 residues long. The CDR3 sequence is CSAETGTRPYEQYF. The CDR3 DNA reads TGCAGTGCAGAAACCGGGACCCGGCCCTACGAGCAGTACTTC.

This chain joins TRBV6-2 or TRBV6-3 and TRBJ2-5, with 7 nucleotides matching TRBD1. The CDR3 is 14 amino acids. Germline V CDR1 and CDR2: MNHEY, SVGEGT. V was pared by 5 bases and J by 4 bases, with 7 bases of the junction left unmatched. CDR3 loop: CASSTQGTVETQYF. CDR3 in DNA: TGTGCCAGCAGTACCCAAGGGACAGTAGAGACCCAGTACTTC.